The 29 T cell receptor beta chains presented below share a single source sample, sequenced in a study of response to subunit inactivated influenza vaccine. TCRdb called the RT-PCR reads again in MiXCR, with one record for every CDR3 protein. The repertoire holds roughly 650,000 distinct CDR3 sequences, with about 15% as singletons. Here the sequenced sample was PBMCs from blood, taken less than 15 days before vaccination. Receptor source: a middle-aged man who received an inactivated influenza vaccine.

The CDR3 is CASTSRQGRMAYEQYF. The CDR3 coding sequence is TGTGCCAGCACTTCAAGACAGGGGCGTATGGCCTACGAGCAGTACTTC. The chain couples TRBV12-3 or TRBV12-4 to TRBJ2-7, with 8 bases aligning to TRBD1. The CDR3 has 16 amino acids. The V and J ends lost 7 bases and 2 bases, in that order; junction bases with no gene match: 13.

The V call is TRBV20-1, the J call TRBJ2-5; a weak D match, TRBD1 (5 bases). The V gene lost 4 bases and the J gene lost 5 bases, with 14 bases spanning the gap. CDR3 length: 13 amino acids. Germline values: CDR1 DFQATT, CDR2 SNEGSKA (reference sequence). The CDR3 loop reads CSAMDTGHETQYF. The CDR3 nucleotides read TGCAGTGCTATGGACACCGGTCATGAGACCCAGTACTTC.

This chain's CDR3 is CASSPGLATLGYTF. In DNA, the CDR3 is TGCGCCAGCAGCCCGGGCCTGGCCACTTTGGGCTACACCTTC. The V call is TRBV5-1, the J call TRBJ1-2; D call uncertain. Trimming took 4 bases from V and 8 from J, leaving 18 bases between them. CDR1 is SGHRS and CDR2 is YFSETQ in the germline V gene. This CDR3 has 14 residues.

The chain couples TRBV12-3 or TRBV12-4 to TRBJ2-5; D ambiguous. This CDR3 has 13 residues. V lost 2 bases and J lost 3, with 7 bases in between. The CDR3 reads CASSLREEETQYF. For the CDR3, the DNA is TGTGCCAGCAGTTTAAGAGAGGAAGAGACCCAGTACTTC.

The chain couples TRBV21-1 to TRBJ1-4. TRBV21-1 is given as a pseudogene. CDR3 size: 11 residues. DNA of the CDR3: TGTGCCAGCAGCAAGGGAGGGAGGGAGATTTTT. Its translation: CASSKGGREIF.

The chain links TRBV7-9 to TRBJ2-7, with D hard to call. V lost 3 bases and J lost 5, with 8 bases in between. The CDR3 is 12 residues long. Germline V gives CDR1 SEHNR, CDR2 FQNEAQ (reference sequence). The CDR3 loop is CASSFGWDEQYF. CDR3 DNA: TGTGCCAGCAGCTTCGGGTGGGACGAGCAGTACTTC.

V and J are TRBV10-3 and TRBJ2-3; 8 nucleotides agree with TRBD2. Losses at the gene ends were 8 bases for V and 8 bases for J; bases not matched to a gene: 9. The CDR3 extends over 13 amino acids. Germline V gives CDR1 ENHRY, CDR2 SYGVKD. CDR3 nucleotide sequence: TGTGCCATCGGGCTAGCGGGTGCTTTTACGCAGTATTTT. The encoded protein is CAIGLAGAFTQYF.

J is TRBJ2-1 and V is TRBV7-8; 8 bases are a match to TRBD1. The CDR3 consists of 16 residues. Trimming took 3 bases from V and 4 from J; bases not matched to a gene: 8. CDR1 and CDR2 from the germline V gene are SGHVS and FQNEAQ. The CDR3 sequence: CASSLGTGVRYNEQFF. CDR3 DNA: TGTGCCAGCAGCTTGGGGACAGGCGTCCGATACAATGAGCAGTTCTTC.

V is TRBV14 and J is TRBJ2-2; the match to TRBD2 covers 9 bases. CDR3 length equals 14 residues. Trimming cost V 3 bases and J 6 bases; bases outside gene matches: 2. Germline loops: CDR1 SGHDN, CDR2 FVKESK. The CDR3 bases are TGTGCCAGCAGCCATTTAGCGGGAGCCGGGGAGCTGTTTTTT. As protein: CASSHLAGAGELFF.

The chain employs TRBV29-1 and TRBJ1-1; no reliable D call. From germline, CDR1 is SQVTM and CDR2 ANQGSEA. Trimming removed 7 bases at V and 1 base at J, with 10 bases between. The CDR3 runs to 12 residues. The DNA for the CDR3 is TGCAGCGGGAACAGACAGAACACTGAAGCTTTCTTT. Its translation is CSGNRQNTEAFF.

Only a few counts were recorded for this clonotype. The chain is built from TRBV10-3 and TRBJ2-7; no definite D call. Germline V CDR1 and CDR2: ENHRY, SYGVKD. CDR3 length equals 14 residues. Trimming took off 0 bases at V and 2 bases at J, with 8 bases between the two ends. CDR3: CAISESRYPYEQYF. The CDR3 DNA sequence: TGTGCCATCAGTGAGTCGCGGTACCCCTACGAGCAGTACTTC.

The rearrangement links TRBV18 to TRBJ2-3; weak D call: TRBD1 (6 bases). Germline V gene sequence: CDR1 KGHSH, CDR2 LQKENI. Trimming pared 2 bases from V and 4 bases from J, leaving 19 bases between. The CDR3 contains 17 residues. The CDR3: CASSPSVPDRGADTQYF. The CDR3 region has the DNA TGTGCCAGCTCACCATCCGTCCCGGACAGAGGCGCAGATACGCAGTATTTT.

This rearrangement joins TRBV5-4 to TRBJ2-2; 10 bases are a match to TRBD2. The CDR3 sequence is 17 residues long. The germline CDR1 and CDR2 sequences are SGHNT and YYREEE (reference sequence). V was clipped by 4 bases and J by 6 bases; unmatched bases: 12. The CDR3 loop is CASSRHTSGESAGELFF. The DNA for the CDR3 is TGTGCCAGCAGCCGTCACACTAGCGGGGAGAGCGCCGGGGAGCTGTTTTTT.

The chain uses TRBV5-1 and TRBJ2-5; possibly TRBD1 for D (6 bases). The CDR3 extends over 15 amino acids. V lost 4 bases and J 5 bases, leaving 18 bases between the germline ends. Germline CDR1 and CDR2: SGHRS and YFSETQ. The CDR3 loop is CASSLLAWGLETQYF. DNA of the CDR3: TGCGCCAGCAGCCTCTTAGCTTGGGGGCTGGAGACCCAGTACTTC. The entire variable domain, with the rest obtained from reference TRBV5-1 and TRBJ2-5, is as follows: KAGVTQTPRYLIKTRGQQVTLSCSPISGHRSVSWYQQTPGQGLQFLFEYFSETQRNKGNFPGRFSGRQFSNSRSEMNVSTLELGDSALYLCASSLLAWGLETQYFGPGTRLLVL.

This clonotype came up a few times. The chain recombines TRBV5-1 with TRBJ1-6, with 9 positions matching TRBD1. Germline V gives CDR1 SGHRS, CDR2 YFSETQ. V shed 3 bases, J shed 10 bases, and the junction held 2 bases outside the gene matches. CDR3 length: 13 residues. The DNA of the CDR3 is TGCGCCAGCAGCTCCGACAGGGGGTCACCCCTCCACTTT. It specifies CASSSDRGSPLHF. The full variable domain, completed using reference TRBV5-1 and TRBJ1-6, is KAGVTQTPRYLIKTRGQQVTLSCSPISGHRSVSWYQQTPGQGLQFLFEYFSETQRNKGNFPGRFSGRQFSNSRSEMNVSTLELGDSALYLCASSSDRGSPLHFGNGTRLTVT.

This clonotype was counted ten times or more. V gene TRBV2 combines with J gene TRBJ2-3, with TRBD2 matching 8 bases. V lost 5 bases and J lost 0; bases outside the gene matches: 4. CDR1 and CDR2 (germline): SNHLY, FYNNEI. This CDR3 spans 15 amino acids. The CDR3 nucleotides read TGTGCCAGCAGTTCTGGCGGGGGGAGCACAGATACGCAGTATTTT. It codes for CASSSGGGSTDTQYF. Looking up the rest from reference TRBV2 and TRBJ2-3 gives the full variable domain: EPEVTQTPSHQVTQMGQEVILRCVPISNHLYFYWYRQILGQKVEFLVSFYNNEISEKSEIFDDQFSVERPDGSNFTLKIRSTKLEDSAMYFCASSSGGGSTDTQYFGPGTRLTVL.

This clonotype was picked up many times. The CDR3 nucleotides read TGCGCCAGCAGCCAAACCGGGACCGCTAGAGACAATGAGCAGTTCTTC. Its translation is CASSQTGTARDNEQFF. The genes are TRBV5-1 and TRBJ2-1; D may correspond to TRBD1 or TRBD2 (5 bases each). The germline CDR1 and CDR2 sequences are SGHRS and YFSETQ. The V and J ends lost 4 bases and 5 bases respectively, with 19 bases between them. This CDR3 region has 16 residues.

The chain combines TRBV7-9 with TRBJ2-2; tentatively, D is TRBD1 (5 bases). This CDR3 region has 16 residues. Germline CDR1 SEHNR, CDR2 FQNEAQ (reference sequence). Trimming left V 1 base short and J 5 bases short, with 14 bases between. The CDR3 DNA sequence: TGTGCCAGCAGCTTAGTTGGGGCGCAGAGGACCGGGGAGCTGTTTTTT. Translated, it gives CASSLVGAQRTGELFF.

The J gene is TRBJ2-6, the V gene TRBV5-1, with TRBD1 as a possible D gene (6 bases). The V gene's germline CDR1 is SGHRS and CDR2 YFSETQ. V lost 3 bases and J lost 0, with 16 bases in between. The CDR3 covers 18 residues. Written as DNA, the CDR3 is TGCGCCAGCAGCTGGAAGACAGGTACCTCCTCTGGGGCCAACGTCCTGACTTTC. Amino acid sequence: CASSWKTGTSSGANVLTF.

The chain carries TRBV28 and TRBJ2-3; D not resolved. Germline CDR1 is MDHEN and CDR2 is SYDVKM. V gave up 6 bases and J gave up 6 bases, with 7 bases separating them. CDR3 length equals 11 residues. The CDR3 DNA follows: TGTGCCAGCAGCAAGGTGGATACGCAGTATTTT. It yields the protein CASSKVDTQYF.

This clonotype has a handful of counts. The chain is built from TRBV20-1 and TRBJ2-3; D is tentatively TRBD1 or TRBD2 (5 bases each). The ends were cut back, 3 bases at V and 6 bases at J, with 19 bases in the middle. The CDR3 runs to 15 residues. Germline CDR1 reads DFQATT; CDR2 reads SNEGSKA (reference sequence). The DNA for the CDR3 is TGCAGTGCTAGTTTAGGGACCACGAAGAGGGATACGCAGTATTTT. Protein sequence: CSASLGTTKRDTQYF.

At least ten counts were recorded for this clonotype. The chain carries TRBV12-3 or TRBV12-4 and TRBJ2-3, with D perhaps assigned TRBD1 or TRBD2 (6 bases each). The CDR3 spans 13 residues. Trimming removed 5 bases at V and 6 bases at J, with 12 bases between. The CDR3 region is CASSKGGLDTQYF. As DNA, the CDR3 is TGTGCCAGCAGTAAAGGGGGGCTGGATACGCAGTATTTT.

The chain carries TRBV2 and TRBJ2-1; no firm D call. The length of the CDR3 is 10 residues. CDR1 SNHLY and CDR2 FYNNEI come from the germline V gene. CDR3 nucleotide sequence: TGTGCAACCTCGGTCAATGAGCAGTTCTTC. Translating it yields CATSVNEQFF.

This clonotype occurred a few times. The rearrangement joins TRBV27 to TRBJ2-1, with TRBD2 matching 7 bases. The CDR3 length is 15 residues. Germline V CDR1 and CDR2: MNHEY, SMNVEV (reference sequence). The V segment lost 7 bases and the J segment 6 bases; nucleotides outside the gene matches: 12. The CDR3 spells CASTKLAGLLNEQFF. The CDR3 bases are TGTGCCAGCACCAAATTAGCGGGTCTTCTCAATGAGCAGTTCTTC.

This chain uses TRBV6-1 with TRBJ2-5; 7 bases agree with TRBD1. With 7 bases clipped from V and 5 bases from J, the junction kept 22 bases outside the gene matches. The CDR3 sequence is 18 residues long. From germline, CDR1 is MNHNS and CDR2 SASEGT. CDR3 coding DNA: TGTGCCAGCACCCGATTTGGACAGGTCCTGTTTCCGACGGAGACCCAGTACTTC. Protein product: CASTRFGQVLFPTETQYF.

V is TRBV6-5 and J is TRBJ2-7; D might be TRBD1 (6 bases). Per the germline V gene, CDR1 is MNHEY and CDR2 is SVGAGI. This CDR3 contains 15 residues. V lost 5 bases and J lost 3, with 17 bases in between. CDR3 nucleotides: TGTGCCAGCAGTCTACAGGGAACCGGAGTCTACGAGCAGTACTTC. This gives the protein CASSLQGTGVYEQYF.

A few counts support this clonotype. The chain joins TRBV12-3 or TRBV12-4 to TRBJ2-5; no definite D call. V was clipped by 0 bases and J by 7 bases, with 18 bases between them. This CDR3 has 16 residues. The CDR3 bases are TGTGCCAGCAGTTTAGCGGGTCCCCCGGGCAGATGGACCCAGTACTTC. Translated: CASSLAGPPGRWTQYF.

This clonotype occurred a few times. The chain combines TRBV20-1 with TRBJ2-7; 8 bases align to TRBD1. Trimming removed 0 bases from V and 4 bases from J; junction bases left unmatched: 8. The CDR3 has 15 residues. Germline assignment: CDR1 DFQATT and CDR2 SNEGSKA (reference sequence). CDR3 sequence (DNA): TGCAGTGCTAGAGATGGGTCAGGGGGCTGGTACGAGCAGTACTTC. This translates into CSARDGSGGWYEQYF.

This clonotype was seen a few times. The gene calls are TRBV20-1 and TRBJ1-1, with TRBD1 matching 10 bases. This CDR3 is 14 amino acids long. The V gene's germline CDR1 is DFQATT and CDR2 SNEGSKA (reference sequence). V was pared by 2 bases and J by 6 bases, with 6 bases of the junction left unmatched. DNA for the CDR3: TGCAGTGCTAGACCTGGGACAGGGGAATCTGAAGCTTTCTTT. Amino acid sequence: CSARPGTGESEAFF.